This passage covers 24 T cell receptor beta chains from one sample sequenced in a study of T cell responses to AZD1222 COVID-19 vaccine. Method: immunoSEQ multiplex PCR; TCRdb's copy keeps in-frame clones and lacks some. Found here are 100,000 to 150,000 clones, approximately 90% of them singletons; the top ten hold about 14%. The sample was peripheral blood, taken on day 0 of AZD1222 vaccination. These receptors all come from an adult in good health.

This clone was seen only once. The chain links TRBV7-2 to TRBJ2-3, with 7 bases identical to TRBD2. CDR3 size: 16 residues. V was clipped by 1 base and J by 4 bases; unmatched bases: 8. CDR1 and CDR2 (germline): SGHTA, FQGNSA. The CDR3 sequence is CASSLDVAGWADTQYF. CDR3 DNA: TGTGCCAGCAGCTTAGATGTAGCGGGTTGGGCAGATACGCAGTATTTT.

Note on this clone: An end of the junction differs from the germline gene, which may be a read error. The V gene is TRBV5-5, the J gene TRBJ2-7; TRBD2 matches at 8 bases. From germline, CDR1 is SGHKS and CDR2 YYEKEE (reference sequence). The CDR3 length is 16 residues. The CDR3 coding sequence is TGTGCCAGCAGTTTGGGGCACCTAGCGGGCAACTACGAGCAGTACTTC. The encoded protein is CASSLGHLAGNYEQYF. The full variable domain, its missing parts supplied by reference TRBV5-5 and TRBJ2-7, is DAGVTQSPTHLIKTRGQQVTLRCSPISGHKSVSWYQQVLGQGPQFIFQYYEKEERGRGNFPDRFSARQFPNYSSELNVNALLLGDSALYLCASSLGHLAGNYEQYFGPGTRLTVT.

This chain links TRBV5-5 with TRBJ1-1, with D unclear. Deletions cut 0 bases from V and 0 bases from J, with 12 bases between. Germline CDR1 is SGHKS and CDR2 is YYEKEE (reference sequence). The CDR3 has 16 amino acids. The CDR3 sequence is CASSLDGSPLNTEAFF. In nucleotides, the CDR3 is TGTGCCAGCAGCTTGGATGGCAGCCCTTTGAACACTGAAGCTTTCTTT.

The chain couples TRBV5-1 to TRBJ2-1; TRBD2 matches at 13 bases. Trimming cost V 1 base and J 10 bases; bases outside gene matches: 5. The CDR3 has 15 residues. The germline gives CDR1 SGHRS, CDR2 YFSETQ. The CDR3 sequence is CASSLTLAGGREQFF. CDR3 in DNA: TGCGCCAGCAGCTTGACACTAGCGGGAGGGCGGGAGCAGTTCTTC.

The rearrangement joins TRBV12-3 or TRBV12-4 to TRBJ1-5; TRBD1 is a possible D gene (6 bases). V shed 7 bases and J shed 4 bases, with 8 bases lying between them. The CDR3 totals 12 residues. CDR3: CASTDRNQPQHF. The CDR3 bases are TGTGCCAGCACCGACAGGAATCAGCCCCAGCATTTT.

The chain employs TRBV2 and TRBJ2-2; D gene ambiguous. The CDR3 length is 11 residues. The V gene lost 6 bases and the J gene lost 6 bases, with 5 bases spanning the gap. Germline lookup yields CDR1 SNHLY and CDR2 FYNNEI. CDR3 DNA: TGTGCCAGCAGCCTTCCCGGGGAGCTGTTTTTT. This encodes CASSLPGELFF.

The chain is built from TRBV13 and TRBJ2-3; possibly TRBD1 or TRBD2 for D (5 bases each). Germline V lookup: CDR1 PRHDT, CDR2 FYEKMQ (reference sequence). This CDR3 region has 14 residues. Deletions cut 2 bases from V and 5 bases from J, with 11 bases between. The CDR3 nucleotides are TGTGCCAGCAGCTTACGAGGGGCCGGAGATACGCAGTATTTT. It encodes CASSLRGAGDTQYF.

CDR3 protein: CASSQGNRMSNQPQHF. The CDR3 nucleotides read TGTGCCAGCAGCCAAGGGAACAGGATGAGCAATCAGCCCCAGCATTTT. V and J are TRBV3-1 (or the pseudogene TRBV3-2) and TRBJ1-5; TRBD1 might be the D (5 bases). V lost 1 base, J lost 1 base, and 11 bases lay in between. The CDR3 is 16 amino acids. From germline, CDR1 is LGHDT and CDR2 YNNKEL (reference sequence).

The chain employs TRBV28 and TRBJ1-3; D might be TRBD1 (6 bases). The germline V and J ends were trimmed by 8 bases and 0 bases, with 14 bases remaining between them. The CDR3 runs to 15 residues. Germline V gives CDR1 MDHEN, CDR2 SYDVKM. CDR3 DNA sequence: TGTGCCAGCGAAGGGGGAAAGGGCTCTGGAAACACCATATATTTT. Translating gives CASEGGKGSGNTIYF.

The chain couples TRBV28 to TRBJ2-7; 9 bases are shared with TRBD1. Germline loops: CDR1 MDHEN, CDR2 SYDVKM. The CDR3 consists of 15 residues. Trimming took 2 bases from V and 3 from J; bases not matched to a gene: 5. As DNA, the CDR3 is TGTGCCAGCAGTTTACTACAGGGGGCAGGCTACGAGCAGTACTTC. This encodes CASSLLQGAGYEQYF.

The chain is built from TRBV29-1 and TRBJ2-6; D is unclear. The CDR3 sequence is 14 residues long. Germline-derived CDR1 and CDR2 are SQVTM and ANQGSEA. Trimming took 4 bases from V and 0 from J, leaving 7 bases between them. The CDR3 coding sequence is TGCAGCGTTGGGGCGAGCTCTGGGGCCAACGTCCTGACTTTC. Translated: CSVGASSGANVLTF.

This CDR3 reads CASSGSGGAYNEQFF. The CDR3 nucleotides are TGTGCCAGCAGTGGAAGCGGGGGGGCCTACAATGAGCAGTTCTTC. The V call is TRBV2, the J call TRBJ2-1; 10 nucleotides agree with TRBD2. Germline lookup yields CDR1 SNHLY and CDR2 FYNNEI. CDR3 length equals 15 residues. V lost 4 bases, J lost 2 bases, and 2 bases stayed unmatched.

The J gene is TRBJ1-3, the V gene TRBV3-1 (or the pseudogene TRBV3-2), with TRBD1 as a possible D gene (5 bases). The germline gives CDR1 LGHDT, CDR2 YNNKEL (reference sequence). With 4 bases removed from V and 3 bases from J, the gap between germline ends came to 16 bases. The CDR3 sequence is 16 residues long. CDR3 in DNA: TGTGCCAGCAGCCCAGGGCCCTTCGAGCTTGGAAACACCATATATTTT. This codes for CASSPGPFELGNTIYF.

The genes are TRBV4-3 and TRBJ2-6; D is unresolved. The CDR3 extends over 16 amino acids. Germline CDR1 reads LGHNA; CDR2 reads YSLEER. Trimming pared 0 bases from V and 1 base from J, leaving 7 bases between. CDR3 in amino acids: CASSQDPFSGANVLTF. DNA of the CDR3: TGCGCCAGCAGCCAAGATCCGTTTTCTGGGGCCAACGTCCTGACTTTC.

V is TRBV15 and J is TRBJ2-7, with 7 bases matching TRBD2. The junction had 8 bases not matched to a gene; V was cut back by 4 bases and J by 5 bases. The CDR3 length is 14 residues. The germline V gene has CDR1 LNHNV and CDR2 YYDKDF (reference sequence). The CDR3 here is CATSIDERGNEQYF. As DNA, the CDR3 is TGTGCCACCAGCATCGACGAGCGGGGAAACGAGCAGTACTTC.

This clone was detected only once. CDR3 DNA: TGCGCCAGCCCCCCGGCCGGTATCCTATACGAGCAGTACTTC. Amino acid sequence: CASPPAGILYEQYF. The chain combines TRBV4-1 with TRBJ2-7; D gene ambiguous. The CDR3 is 14 residues long. Germline V lookup: CDR1 MGHRA, CDR2 YSYEKL. Trimming stripped 8 bases from V and 4 bases from J, with 18 bases between.

The rearrangement uses TRBV9 and TRBJ2-3; maybe TRBD2 (5 bases). The CDR3 is 15 residues long. V was trimmed by 7 bases and J by 2 bases, leaving 17 bases between them. Germline V gene data show CDR1 as SGDLS and CDR2 as YYNGEE. Here the CDR3 reads CASGEGSRSTDTQYF. In nucleotides, the CDR3 is TGTGCCAGCGGAGAGGGCAGCCGGTCCACAGATACGCAGTATTTT.

V gene TRBV28 combines with J gene TRBJ2-5, with 7 bases aligning to TRBD1. V dropped 3 bases and J dropped 1; count of bases not matched to a gene: 8. Germline CDR1 reads MDHEN; CDR2 reads SYDVKM. The CDR3 runs to 16 residues. The CDR3 DNA reads as TGTGCCAGCAGTTTCGATCGGACAGGACCCCAAGAGACCCAGTACTTC. It yields the protein CASSFDRTGPQETQYF.

The V gene is TRBV27, the J gene TRBJ2-7; 9 positions match TRBD1. This CDR3 region has 17 residues. With 6 bases clipped from V and 2 bases from J, the junction kept 14 bases outside the gene matches. Germline V CDR1 and CDR2: MNHEY, SMNVEV (reference sequence). In DNA form, the CDR3 reads TGTGCCAGCAGCAGCCGAGGGACAGGGAGTTCCCCCTACGAGCAGTACTTC. Translated: CASSSRGTGSSPYEQYF.

The chain joins TRBV9 to TRBJ2-1, with D possibly matching TRBD1 (5 bases). Trimming shortened V by 0 bases and J by 6 bases, and 13 bases separated the two germline ends. The CDR3 covers 15 residues. Germline V gives CDR1 SGDLS, CDR2 YYNGEE. CDR3 in amino acids: CASSVALQAFNEQFF. CDR3 DNA: TGTGCCAGCAGCGTAGCCCTACAGGCCTTCAATGAGCAGTTCTTC.

This sequence joins TRBV29-1 and TRBJ1-1; no definite D call. Germline V gene sequence: CDR1 SQVTM, CDR2 ANQGSEA. The V and J ends lost 5 bases and 0 bases respectively, with 7 bases between them. CDR3 length: 12 residues. The CDR3 sequence is CSVREMNTEAFF. DNA of the CDR3: TGCAGCGTTAGGGAGATGAACACTGAAGCTTTCTTT.

The rearrangement uses TRBV18 and TRBJ1-1, with TRBD1 identical over 8 bases. Per germline, CDR1 KGHSH and CDR2 LQKENI. Trimming removed 3 bases from V and 1 base from J; junction bases left unmatched: 4. The CDR3 covers 15 residues. The CDR3 DNA follows: TGTGCCAGCTCACCCTTACAGGGGGGGAACACTGAAGCTTTCTTT. Translated: CASSPLQGGNTEAFF.

This chain joins TRBV19 and TRBJ1-5; D possibly corresponds to TRBD1 (5 bases). Between the trimmed V and J ends, which lost 7 bases and 6 bases, there was a span of 13 bases. The CDR3 spans 13 residues. The V gene's germline CDR1 is LNHDA and CDR2 SQIVND (reference sequence). The CDR3 here is CASNWGVSQPQHF. The CDR3 DNA is TGTGCCAGTAATTGGGGGGTGAGTCAGCCCCAGCATTTT.

This chain joins TRBV18 and TRBJ1-1; TRBD1 aligns across 12 bases. After removal of 2 bases from V and 7 bases from J, the junction contained 8 bases not matched to a gene. The CDR3 covers 16 residues. Germline V gene lookup returns CDR1 KGHSH and CDR2 LQKENI. CDR3 sequence: CASSPVPGQGAGEAFF. The CDR3 DNA sequence: TGTGCCAGCTCACCAGTCCCGGGACAGGGGGCGGGTGAAGCTTTCTTT.